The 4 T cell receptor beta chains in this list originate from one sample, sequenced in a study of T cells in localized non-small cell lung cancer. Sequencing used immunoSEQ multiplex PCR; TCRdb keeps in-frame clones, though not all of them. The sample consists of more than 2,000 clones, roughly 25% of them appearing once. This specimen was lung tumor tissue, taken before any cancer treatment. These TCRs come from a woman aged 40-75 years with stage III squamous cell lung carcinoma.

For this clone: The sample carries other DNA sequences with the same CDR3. Written as DNA, the CDR3 is TGTGCCAGTAGTATTGTACTTAACACTGAAGCTTTCTTT. Its translation is CASSIVLNTEAFF. The V gene is TRBV19, the J gene TRBJ1-1; D gene unclear. V was cut by 3 bases and J by 2 bases, with 7 bases left in between. The length of the CDR3 is 13 residues. Germline CDR1 is LNHDA and CDR2 is SQIVND (reference sequence). The whole variable domain, filled in from reference TRBV19 and TRBJ1-1, reads DGGITQSPKYLFRKEGQNVTLSCEQNLNHDAMYWYRQDPGQGLRLIYYSQIVNDFQKGDIAEGYSVSREKKESFPLTVTSAQKNPTAFYLCASSIVLNTEAFFGQGTRLTVV.

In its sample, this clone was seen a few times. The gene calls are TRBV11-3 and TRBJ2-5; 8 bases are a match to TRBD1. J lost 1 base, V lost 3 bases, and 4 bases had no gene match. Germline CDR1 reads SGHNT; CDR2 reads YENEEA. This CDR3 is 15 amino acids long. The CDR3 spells CASSLHRGVQETQYF. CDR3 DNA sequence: TGTGCCAGCAGCTTGCACAGGGGGGTCCAAGAGACCCAGTACTTC. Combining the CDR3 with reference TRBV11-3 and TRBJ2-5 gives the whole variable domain EAGVVQSPRYKIIEKKQPVAFWCNPISGHNTLYWYLQNLGQGPELLIRYENEEAVDDSQLPKDRFSAERLKGVDSTLKIQPAELGDSAVYLCASSLHRGVQETQYFGPGTRLLVL.

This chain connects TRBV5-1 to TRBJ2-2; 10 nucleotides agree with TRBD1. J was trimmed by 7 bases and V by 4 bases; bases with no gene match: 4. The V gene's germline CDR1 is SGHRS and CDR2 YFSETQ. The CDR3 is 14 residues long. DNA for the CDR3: TGCGCCAGCAGCGGACAGGGGGAATTCGGGGAGCTGTTTTTT. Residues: CASSGQGEFGELFF.

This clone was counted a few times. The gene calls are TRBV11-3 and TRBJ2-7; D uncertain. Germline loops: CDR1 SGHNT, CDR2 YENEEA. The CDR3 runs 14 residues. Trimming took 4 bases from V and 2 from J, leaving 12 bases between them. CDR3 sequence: CASSSQVGPYEQYF. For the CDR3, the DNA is TGTGCCAGCAGCTCTCAGGTCGGGCCCTACGAGCAGTACTTC.